Sequencing of this T cell receptor beta chain was carried out in a study of CD8 T cells in ankylosing spondylitis. A note on this clonotype: Its antigen is as yet unknown.

Trimming cost V 4 bases and J 7 bases, with 11 bases left between them. The CDR3 is 13 residues long. It was by quantitative 5'-RACE with molecular barcodes that TCR beta libraries were made. TCRdb recomputed calls from the 5' RACE reads with MiXCR, one row per CDR3 protein. This sample has some 130,000 distinct CDR3 sequences, with 9.5% to 12% found just once. The study, taken as a whole, reports: Disease-linked clones reportedly concentrated significantly in matched ankylosing spondylitis synovial fluid. Researchers report that disease-linked clones proved CD8+ and relatively rare in peripheral blood. Ankylosing spondylitis blood seemed to carry a telltale TCR beta motif made of several highly homologous variants.

The chain links TRBV12-3 or TRBV12-4 to TRBJ1-5; D remains ambiguous. The specimen was blood, either unsorted or a sorted T cell fraction (not recorded which). The TCR was taken from a female donor with ankylosing spondylitis or in good health (not recorded which). The CDR3 sequence is CASSSHPVQPQHF. The DNA of the CDR3 is TGTGCCAGCAGTTCCCATCCTGTACAGCCCCAGCATTTT.